The sequence of this T cell receptor (beta chain) was determined in a study of regulatory T cells in long-lasting Graves disease. Study information: Persistent cases were those of Graves' disease that involved over 5 years of antithyroid drugs with positive TSH receptor antibodies.

Turning to this clonotype: Antigen unknown.

The time point is: persistent/refractory GD, antithyroid drugs over 5 years with positive TRAb. The authors made the TCR library using RNA they extracted from PBMCs. Sequencing libraries for TCR beta were prepared with iRepertoire HTBI primers and Arm-PCR of CDR3 regions. As originally analysed: Identification yielded approximately 67 TRBV and 13 to 15 TRBJ segments across samples. MiXCR was run by TCRdb on the multiplex PCR reads, yielding one entry per CDR3 protein. For this entry, the V and J calls and clone size follow TCRdb and not the study's own pipeline. Found here are roughly 470,000 distinct CDR3 sequences, 20% to 25% of them singletons; the top ten hold under 9%. CDR1 and CDR2 from the germline V gene are MDHEN and SYDVKM. The CDR3 is 17 residues long. V gave up 6 bases and J gave up 5 bases; unmatched junction bases: 15. Study findings and constraints: Patients with persistent Graves' had lower TCR diversity than newly diagnosed patients.

This chain connects TRBV28 to TRBJ2-3; 9 bases align to TRBD1. The sequence derives from a female donor with Graves disease. Sequencing used peripheral blood mononuclear cells (PBMCs), obtained when the disease was refractory, from a patient treated with antithyroid drugs. CDR3 sequence: CASSRSHRDRVGDTQYF. CDR3 bases: TGTGCCAGCAGCCGATCCCACCGGGACAGGGTGGGAGATACGCAGTATTTT.